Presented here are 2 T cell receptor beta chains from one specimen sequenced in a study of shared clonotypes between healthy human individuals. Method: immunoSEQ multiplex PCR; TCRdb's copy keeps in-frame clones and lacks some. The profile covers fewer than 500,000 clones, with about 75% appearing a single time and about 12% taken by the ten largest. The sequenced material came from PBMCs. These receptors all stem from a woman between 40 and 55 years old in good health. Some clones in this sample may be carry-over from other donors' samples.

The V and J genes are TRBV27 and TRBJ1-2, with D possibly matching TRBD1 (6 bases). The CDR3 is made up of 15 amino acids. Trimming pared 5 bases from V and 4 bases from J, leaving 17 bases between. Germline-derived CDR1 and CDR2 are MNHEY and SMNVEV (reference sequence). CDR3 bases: TGTGCCAGCAGTCCGAGCGGGACACCGACCTATGGCTACACCTTC. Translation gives CASSPSGTPTYGYTF.

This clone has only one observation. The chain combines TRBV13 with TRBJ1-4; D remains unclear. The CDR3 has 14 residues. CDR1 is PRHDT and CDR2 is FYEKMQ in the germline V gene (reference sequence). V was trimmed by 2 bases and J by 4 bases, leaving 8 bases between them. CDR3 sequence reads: CASSLLGFNEKLFF. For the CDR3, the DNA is TGTGCCAGCAGCTTATTGGGATTTAATGAAAAACTGTTTTTT.